These 2 T cell receptor beta chains originate from one sample sequenced in a study of blood T cell repertoires in COVID-19. Some clones are missing from TCRdb's copy, which holds only in-frame ones; the method was immunoSEQ multiplex PCR. The sample has around 99,000 clones; about four fifths are singletons. The sequenced material came from peripheral blood. These receptors all stem from a woman at least 80 years old with active or convalescent COVID-19.

The table lists this clone with a count of one. The chain uses TRBV16 and TRBJ1-3; the D is unclear. V lost 4 bases to trimming and J lost 0 bases, with 13 bases between them. There are 16 residues in the CDR3. In germline, CDR1 is KGHSY, CDR2 FQNENV. The CDR3 loop is CASSLRHASSGNTIYF. As DNA, the CDR3 is TGTGCCAGCAGCCTGAGGCATGCGAGCTCTGGAAACACCATATATTTT.

This chain connects TRBV15 to TRBJ1-1; D remains unclear. Trimming left V 0 bases short and J 2 bases short, with 16 bases between. The CDR3 loop spans 17 amino acids. The germline V gene has CDR1 LNHNV and CDR2 YYDKDF (reference sequence). The CDR3 protein is CATSRDPDGRINTEAFF. The CDR3 coding sequence is TGTGCCACCAGCAGAGATCCAGACGGCAGGATTAACACTGAAGCTTTCTTT.